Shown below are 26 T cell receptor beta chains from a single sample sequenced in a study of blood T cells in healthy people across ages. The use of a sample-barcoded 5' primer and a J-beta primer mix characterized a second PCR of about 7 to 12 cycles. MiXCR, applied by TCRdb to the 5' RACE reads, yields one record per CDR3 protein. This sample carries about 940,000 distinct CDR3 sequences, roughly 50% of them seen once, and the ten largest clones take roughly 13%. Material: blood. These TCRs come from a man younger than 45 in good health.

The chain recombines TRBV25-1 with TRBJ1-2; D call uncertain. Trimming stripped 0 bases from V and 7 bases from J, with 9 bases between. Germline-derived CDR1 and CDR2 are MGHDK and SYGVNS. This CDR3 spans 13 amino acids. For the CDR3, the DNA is TGTGCCAGCAGTGAATATAGCGTCGGTGGCTACACCTTC. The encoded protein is CASSEYSVGGYTF.

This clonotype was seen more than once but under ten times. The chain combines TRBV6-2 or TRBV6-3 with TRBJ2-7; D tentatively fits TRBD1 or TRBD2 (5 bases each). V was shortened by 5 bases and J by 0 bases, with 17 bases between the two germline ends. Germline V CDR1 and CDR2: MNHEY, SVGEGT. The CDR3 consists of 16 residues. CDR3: CASSRQVGENSYEQYF. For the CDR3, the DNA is TGTGCCAGCAGTCGACAAGTGGGGGAAAACTCCTACGAGCAGTACTTC.

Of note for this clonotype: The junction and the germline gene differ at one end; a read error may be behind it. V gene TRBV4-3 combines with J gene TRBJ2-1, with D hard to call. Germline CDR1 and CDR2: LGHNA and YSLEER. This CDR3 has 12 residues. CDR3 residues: CASGQTENEQFF. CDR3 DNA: TGCGCCAGCGGCCAAACTGAAAATGAGCAGTTCTTC.

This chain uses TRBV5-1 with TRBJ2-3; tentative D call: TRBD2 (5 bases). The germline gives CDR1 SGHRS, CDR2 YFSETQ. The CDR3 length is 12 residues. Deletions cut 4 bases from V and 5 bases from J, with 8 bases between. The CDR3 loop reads CASSEGRDTQYF. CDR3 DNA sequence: TGCGCCAGCAGCGAGGGAAGAGATACGCAGTATTTT.

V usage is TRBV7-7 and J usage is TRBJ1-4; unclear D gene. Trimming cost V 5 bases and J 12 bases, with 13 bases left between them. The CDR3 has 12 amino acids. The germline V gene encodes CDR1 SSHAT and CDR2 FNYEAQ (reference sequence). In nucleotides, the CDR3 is TGTGCCAGCAGCAACCCCCCGGGAGAACTGTTTTTT. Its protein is CASSNPPGELFF.

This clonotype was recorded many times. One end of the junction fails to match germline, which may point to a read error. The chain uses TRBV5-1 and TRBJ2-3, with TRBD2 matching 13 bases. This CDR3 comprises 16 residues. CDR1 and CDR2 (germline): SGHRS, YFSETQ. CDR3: CASSLVLAGGTDTQYF. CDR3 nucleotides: TGTGCCAGCAGCTTGGTACTAGCGGGGGGGACAGATACGCAGTATTTT.

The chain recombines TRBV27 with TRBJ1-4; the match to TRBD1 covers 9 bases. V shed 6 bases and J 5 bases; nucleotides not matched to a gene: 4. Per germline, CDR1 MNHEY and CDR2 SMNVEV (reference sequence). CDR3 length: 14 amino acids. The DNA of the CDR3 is TGTGCCAGCAGCTACGGGACAGGGAATGAAAAACTGTTTTTT. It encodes CASSYGTGNEKLFF. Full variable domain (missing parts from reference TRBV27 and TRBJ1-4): EAQVTQNPRYLITVTGKKLTVTCSQNMNHEYMSWYRQDPGLGLRQIYYSMNVEVTDKGDVPEGYKVSRKEKRNFPLILESPSPNQTSLYFCASSYGTGNEKLFFGSGTQLSVL.

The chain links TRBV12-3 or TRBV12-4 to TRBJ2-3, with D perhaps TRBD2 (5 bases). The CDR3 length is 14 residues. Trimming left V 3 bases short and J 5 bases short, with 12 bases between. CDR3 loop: CASSFVAGVDTQYF. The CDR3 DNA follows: TGTGCCAGCAGTTTTGTGGCCGGGGTAGATACGCAGTATTTT.

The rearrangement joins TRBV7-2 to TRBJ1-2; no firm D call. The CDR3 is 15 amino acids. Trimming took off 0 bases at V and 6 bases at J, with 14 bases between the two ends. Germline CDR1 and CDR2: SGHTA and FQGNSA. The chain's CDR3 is CASSLAHMGSDGYTF. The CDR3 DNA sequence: TGTGCCAGCAGCTTAGCGCATATGGGCTCGGATGGCTACACCTTC.

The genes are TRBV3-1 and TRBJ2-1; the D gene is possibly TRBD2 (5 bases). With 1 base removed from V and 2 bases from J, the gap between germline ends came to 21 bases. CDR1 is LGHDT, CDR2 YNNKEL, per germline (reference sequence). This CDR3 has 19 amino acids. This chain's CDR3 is CASSQVRSRWGATYNEQFF. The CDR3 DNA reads TGTGCCAGCAGCCAAGTGAGGTCTCGTTGGGGAGCAACCTACAATGAGCAGTTCTTC.

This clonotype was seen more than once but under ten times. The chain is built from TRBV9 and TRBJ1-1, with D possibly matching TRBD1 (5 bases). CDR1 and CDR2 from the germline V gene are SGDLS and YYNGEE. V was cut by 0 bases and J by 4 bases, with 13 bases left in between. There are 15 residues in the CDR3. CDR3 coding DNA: TGTGCCAGCAGCGTAGAAGAGGGGCTGAGCACTGAAGCTTTCTTT. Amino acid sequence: CASSVEEGLSTEAFF. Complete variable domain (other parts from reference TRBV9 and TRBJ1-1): DSGVTQTPKHLITATGQRVTLRCSPRSGDLSVYWYQQSLDQGLQFLIQYYNGEERAKGNILERFSAQQFPDLHSELNLSSLELGDSALYFCASSVEEGLSTEAFFGQGTRLTVV.

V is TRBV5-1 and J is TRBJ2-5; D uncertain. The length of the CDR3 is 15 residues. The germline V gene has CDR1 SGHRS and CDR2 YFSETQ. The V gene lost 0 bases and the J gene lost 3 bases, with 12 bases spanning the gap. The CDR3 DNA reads TGCGCCAGCAGCTTGGAGGTGACAACCAAAGAGACCCAGTACTTC. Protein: CASSLEVTTKETQYF. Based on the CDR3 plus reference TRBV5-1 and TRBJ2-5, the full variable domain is KAGVTQTPRYLIKTRGQQVTLSCSPISGHRSVSWYQQTPGQGLQFLFEYFSETQRNKGNFPGRFSGRQFSNSRSEMNVSTLELGDSALYLCASSLEVTTKETQYFGPGTRLLVL.

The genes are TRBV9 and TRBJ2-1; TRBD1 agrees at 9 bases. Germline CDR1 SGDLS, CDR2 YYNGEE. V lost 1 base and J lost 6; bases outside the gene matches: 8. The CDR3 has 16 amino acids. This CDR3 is CASSVSRTGESNEQFF. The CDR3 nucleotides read TGTGCCAGCAGCGTATCCCGGACAGGGGAGTCCAATGAGCAGTTCTTC.

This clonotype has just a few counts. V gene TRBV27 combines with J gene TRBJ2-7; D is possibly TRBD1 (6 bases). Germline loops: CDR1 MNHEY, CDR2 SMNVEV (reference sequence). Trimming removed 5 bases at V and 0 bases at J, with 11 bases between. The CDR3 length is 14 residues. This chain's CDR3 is CASSRDTSSYEQYF. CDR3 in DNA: TGTGCCAGCAGTCGGGACACCAGCTCCTACGAGCAGTACTTC.

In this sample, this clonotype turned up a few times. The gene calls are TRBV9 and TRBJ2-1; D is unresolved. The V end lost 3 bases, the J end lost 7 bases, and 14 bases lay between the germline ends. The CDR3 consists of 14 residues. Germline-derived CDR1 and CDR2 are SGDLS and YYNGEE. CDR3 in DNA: TGTGCCAGCAGCGCGAACCGGGCAGCAAATGAGCAGTTCTTC. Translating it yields CASSANRAANEQFF. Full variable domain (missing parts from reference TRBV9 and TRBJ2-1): DSGVTQTPKHLITATGQRVTLRCSPRSGDLSVYWYQQSLDQGLQFLIQYYNGEERAKGNILERFSAQQFPDLHSELNLSSLELGDSALYFCASSANRAANEQFFGPGTRLTVL.

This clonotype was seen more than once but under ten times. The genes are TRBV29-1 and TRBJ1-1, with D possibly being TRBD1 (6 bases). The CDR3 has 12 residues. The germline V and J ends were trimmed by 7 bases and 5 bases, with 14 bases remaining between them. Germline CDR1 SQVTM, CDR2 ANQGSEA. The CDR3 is CSETDSGTEAFF. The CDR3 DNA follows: TGCAGCGAAACGGACAGTGGAACTGAAGCTTTCTTT. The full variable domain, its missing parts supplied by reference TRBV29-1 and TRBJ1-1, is SAVISQKPSRDICQRGTSLTIQCQVDSQVTMMFWYRQQPGQSLTLIATANQGSEATYESGFVIDKFPISRPNLTFSTLTVSNMSPEDSSIYLCSETDSGTEAFFGQGTRLTVV.

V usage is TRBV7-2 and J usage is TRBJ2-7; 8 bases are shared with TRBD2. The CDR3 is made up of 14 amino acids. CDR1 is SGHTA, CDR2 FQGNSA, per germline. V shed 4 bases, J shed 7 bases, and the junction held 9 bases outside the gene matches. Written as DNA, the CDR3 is TGTGCCAGCAGCTCCTCGGGGGGGGTCGATGAGCAGTACTTC. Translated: CASSSSGGVDEQYF.

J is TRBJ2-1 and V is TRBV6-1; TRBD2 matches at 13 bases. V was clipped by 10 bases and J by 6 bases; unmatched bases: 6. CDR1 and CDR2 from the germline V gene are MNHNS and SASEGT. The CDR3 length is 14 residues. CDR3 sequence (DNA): TGTGCCACCCAGAGGACTAGCGGGGGCAATGAGCAGTTCTTC. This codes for CATQRTSGGNEQFF.

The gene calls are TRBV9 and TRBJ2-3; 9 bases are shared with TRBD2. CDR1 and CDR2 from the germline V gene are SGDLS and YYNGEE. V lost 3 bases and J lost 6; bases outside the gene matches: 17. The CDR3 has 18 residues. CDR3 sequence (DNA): TGTGCCAGCAGCGCAGACGACTGGACTAGCGTCTCATCGGATACGCAGTATTTT. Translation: CASSADDWTSVSSDTQYF.

CDR3 sequence (DNA): TGCAGTGCTAGAGATACCGGGGGGGAAAGCTACAATGAGCAGTTCTTC. This codes for CSARDTGGESYNEQFF. The rearrangement uses TRBV20-1 and TRBJ2-1, with 8 bases aligning to TRBD2. CDR3 length: 16 amino acids. CDR1 DFQATT and CDR2 SNEGSKA come from the germline V gene (reference sequence). Unmatched junction bases numbered 7, after V lost 0 bases and J lost 3 bases.

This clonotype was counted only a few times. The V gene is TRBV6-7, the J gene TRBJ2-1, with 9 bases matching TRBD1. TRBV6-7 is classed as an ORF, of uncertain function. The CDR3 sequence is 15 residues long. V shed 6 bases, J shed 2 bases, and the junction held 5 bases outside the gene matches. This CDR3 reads CASRNRGPPYNEQFF. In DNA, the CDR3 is TGTGCCAGCAGGAACAGGGGGCCACCCTACAATGAGCAGTTCTTC.

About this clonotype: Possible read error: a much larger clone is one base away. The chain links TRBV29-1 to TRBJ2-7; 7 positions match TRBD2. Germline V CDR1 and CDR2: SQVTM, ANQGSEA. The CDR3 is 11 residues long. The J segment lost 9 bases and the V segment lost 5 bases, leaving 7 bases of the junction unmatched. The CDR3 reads CSVKAGPRQYF. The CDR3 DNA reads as TGCAGCGTTAAAGCGGGGCCAAGGCAGTACTTC.

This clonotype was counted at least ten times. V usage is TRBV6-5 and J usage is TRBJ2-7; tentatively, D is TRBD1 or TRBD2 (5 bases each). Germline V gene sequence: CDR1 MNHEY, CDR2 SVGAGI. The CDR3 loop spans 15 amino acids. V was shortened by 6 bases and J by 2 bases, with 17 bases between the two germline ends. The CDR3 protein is CASRSGTEGPYEQYF. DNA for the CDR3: TGTGCCAGCAGATCCGGGACGGAAGGTCCCTACGAGCAGTACTTC.

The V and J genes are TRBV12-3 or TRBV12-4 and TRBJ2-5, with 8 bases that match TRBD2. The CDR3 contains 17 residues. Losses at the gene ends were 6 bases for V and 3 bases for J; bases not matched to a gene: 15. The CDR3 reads CASSPVVRGGGKETQYF. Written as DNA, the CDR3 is TGTGCCAGCAGCCCAGTGGTCCGGGGCGGGGGGAAAGAGACCCAGTACTTC.

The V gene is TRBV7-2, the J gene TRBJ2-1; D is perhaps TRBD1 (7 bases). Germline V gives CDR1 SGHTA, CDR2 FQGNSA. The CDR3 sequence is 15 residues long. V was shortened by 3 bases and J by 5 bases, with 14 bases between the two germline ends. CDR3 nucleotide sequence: TGTGCCAGCAGCTTCCAGGGGGGAATAAACAATGAGCAGTTCTTC. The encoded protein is CASSFQGGINNEQFF.

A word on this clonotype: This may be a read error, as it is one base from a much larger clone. CDR3 protein: CASSQGQVSYNEQYF. The CDR3 DNA follows: TGCGCCAGCAGCCAAGGACAGGTCTCCTACAATGAGCAGTACTTC. The J gene is TRBJ2-1, the V gene TRBV4-1; D possibly corresponds to TRBD1 (6 bases). The better agreement between TRBJ2-7 and the DNA end casts doubt on the J call. The germline V gene has CDR1 MGHRA and CDR2 YSYEKL. This CDR3 is built from 15 residues.